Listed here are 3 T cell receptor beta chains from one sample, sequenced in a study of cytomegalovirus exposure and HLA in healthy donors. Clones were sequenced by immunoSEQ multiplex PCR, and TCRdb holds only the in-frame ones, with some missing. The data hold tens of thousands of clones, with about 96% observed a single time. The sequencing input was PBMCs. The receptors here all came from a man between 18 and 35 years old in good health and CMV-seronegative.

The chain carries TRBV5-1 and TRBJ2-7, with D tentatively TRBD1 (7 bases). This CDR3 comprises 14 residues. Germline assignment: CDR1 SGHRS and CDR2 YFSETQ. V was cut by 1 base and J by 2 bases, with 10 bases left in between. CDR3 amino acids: CASSLQGGPYEQYF. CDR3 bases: TGCGCCAGCAGCTTGCAGGGGGGACCCTACGAGCAGTACTTC.

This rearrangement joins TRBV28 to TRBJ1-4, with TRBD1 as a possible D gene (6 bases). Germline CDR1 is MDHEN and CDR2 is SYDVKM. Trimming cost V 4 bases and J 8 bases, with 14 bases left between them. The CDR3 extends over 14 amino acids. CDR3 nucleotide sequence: TGTGCCAGCAGTTCGGGGACGGGGGGCGAAAAACTGTTTTTT. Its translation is CASSSGTGGEKLFF.

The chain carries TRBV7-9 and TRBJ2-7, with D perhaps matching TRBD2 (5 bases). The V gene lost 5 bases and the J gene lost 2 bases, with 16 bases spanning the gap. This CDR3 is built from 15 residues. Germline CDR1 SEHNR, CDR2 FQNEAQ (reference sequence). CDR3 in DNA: TGTGCCAGCAGCGATGGTTCCGAGCGGACCTACGAGCAGTACTTC. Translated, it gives CASSDGSERTYEQYF.